This T cell receptor (beta chain) derives from a study of shared T cell receptors in the human thymus. Details on this clone: Distinct nucleotide sequences in the sample also encode this CDR3.

Deletions cut 0 bases from V and 7 bases from J, with 10 bases between. The germline V gene encodes CDR1 MNHEY and CDR2 SMNVEV (reference sequence). CDR3 size: 14 residues. Assay: immunoSEQ multiplex PCR; the TCRdb copy retains only in-frame clones and omits some. The profile shows about 380,000 clones, approximately 95% of them singletons. The rearrangement links TRBV27 to TRBJ2-1, with D perhaps TRBD1 (5 bases). Sequencing was carried out using thymocytes. This TCR derives from a human donor. This chain's CDR3 is CASSLSRQGNEQFF. The DNA of the CDR3 is TGTGCCAGCAGTTTATCACGGCAGGGTAATGAGCAGTTCTTC.